Only a few counts were recorded for the clone carrying this T cell receptor (beta chain). Antigen specificity is unknown. The entry originates in a study of cytomegalovirus exposure and HLA in healthy donors. Whole-study results and caveats: When presence/absence was analysed, sequencing depth was taken to be roughly uniform across donors. A later look showed TCR association rates differing by HLA locus, highest for DRB1 and lowest for HLA-C. In an earlier analysis, most TCR beta V segments were productive about 87% or about 30% of the time.

This CDR3 is built from 12 residues. The V gene's germline CDR1 is MNHEY and CDR2 SMNVEV (reference sequence). The V gene end was trimmed by 6 bases and the J gene end by 10 bases; junction bases not matched to a gene: 5. The PCR was carried out with 60 Vbeta primers and 13 Jbeta primers. In the source study's methods: A follow-up analysis tallied 73 million or so unique TCR beta chains, roughly 9.9 million shared. Libraries were prepared by immunoSEQ multiplex PCR; TCRdb keeps only in-frame clonotypes and omits some of them. That table furnishes V, J and clone size, whereas the DNA furnished D and trimming. In the table there are some 120,000 clones, 80% of which are singletons.

The sample comprised PBMCs. This clonotype was obtained from a man aged 25-45 years in good health and CMV-seronegative. The rearrangement joins TRBV27 to TRBJ1-4, with TRBD1 matching over 7 bases. The CDR3 DNA reads as TGTGCCAGCAGGACAGGGTGGGGAAAACTGTTTTTT. It is translated as CASRTGWGKLFF.